This entry lists 20 T cell receptor beta chains sequenced from one sample in a study of monozygotic twins with inflammatory bowel disease. One entry per CDR3 protein, without DNA, is what TCRdb gives after re-calling the 5' RACE reads. The sample totals approximately 400,000 distinct CDR3 sequences. Sequencing was done on a sample of blood. Receptors originate from a human donor with ulcerative colitis or Crohn's disease, or a healthy co-twin of an affected twin (not recorded which).

The chain couples TRBV6-5 to TRBJ1-3. The CDR3 extends over 13 amino acids. Germline-derived CDR1 and CDR2 are MNHEY and SVGAGI. The CDR3 reads CASMRASGNTIYF.

V and J are TRBV5-8 and TRBJ2-1. The germline CDR1 and CDR2 sequences are SGHTS and YDEGEE. The CDR3 covers 16 residues. The CDR3 spells CASSPVEPSSYNEQFF. Using reference TRBV5-8 and TRBJ2-1 for the parts outside the CDR3, the full variable domain is EAGVTQSPTHLIKTRGQQATLRCSPISGHTSVYWYQQALGLGLQFLLWYDEGEERNRGNFPPRFSGRQFPNYSSELNVNALELEDSALYLCASSPVEPSSYNEQFFGPGTRLTVL.

The chain is built from TRBV9 and TRBJ2-1. In germline, CDR1 is SGDLS, CDR2 YYNGEE. This CDR3 region has 16 residues. The CDR3 sequence is CANSVQGRGSYNEQFF.

The chain combines TRBV4-2 with TRBJ2-2; TCRdb proposes TRBD2, but this gene call is untestable without DNA. This CDR3 has 16 amino acids. Germline values: CDR1 LGHNA, CDR2 YNFKEQ. The CDR3 sequence is CASNQGIAGETGELFF.

The V call is TRBV16, the J call TRBJ2-3. Germline loops: CDR1 KGHSY, CDR2 FQNENV. The CDR3 totals 15 residues. CDR3 sequence reads: CASSQSRGSTDTQYF.

The rearrangement uses TRBV11-2 and TRBJ2-5; TCRdb outputs TRBD1, but without DNA this stays unchecked. The CDR3 runs to 16 residues. CDR1 is SGHAT and CDR2 is FQNNGV in the germline V gene. CDR3 region: CASSLHPGDDQETQYF.

The rearrangement links TRBV28 to TRBJ2-7; the TRBD1 assignment by TCRdb is unverifiable without DNA. The CDR3 spans 14 residues. The germline V gene encodes CDR1 MDHEN and CDR2 SYDVKM. CDR3 sequence reads: CASSSAGTPYEQYF.

The chain employs TRBV5-1 and TRBJ1-2. This CDR3 spans 13 amino acids. Looked up from germline, CDR1 is SGHRS and CDR2 is YFSETQ. CDR3 sequence: CASSLDSDYGYTF.

This chain joins TRBV7-2 and TRBJ2-2; as DNA is missing, the TRBD2 call by TCRdb cannot be tested. The CDR3 has 16 amino acids. Germline V gene lookup returns CDR1 SGHTA and CDR2 FQGNSA. The CDR3 loop is CASRLVRWGDTGELFF.

This chain uses TRBV7-2 with TRBJ2-1; the D gene TCRdb calls, TRBD1, cannot be checked with no DNA. In germline, CDR1 is SGHTA, CDR2 FQGNSA. The CDR3 extends over 16 amino acids. This CDR3 reads CASSLVGATGYNEQFF.

The chain links TRBV15 to TRBJ1-5. Germline V gives CDR1 LNHNV, CDR2 YYDKDF (reference sequence). The CDR3 totals 14 residues. Here the CDR3 reads CATSRGVSNQPQHF.

This chain uses TRBV6-1 with TRBJ2-1; TCRdb outputs TRBD2, but without DNA this stays unchecked. CDR3 length: 13 amino acids. Germline V gene data show CDR1 as MNHNS and CDR2 as SASEGT. This CDR3 is CASSGGAHNEQFF.

The chain links TRBV5-5 to TRBJ2-7; lacking DNA, the TRBD1 call made by TCRdb goes unchecked. This CDR3 has 15 residues. Germline V gene sequence: CDR1 SGHKS, CDR2 YYEKEE (reference sequence). The CDR3 sequence is CASSPGSRSSYEQCF.

The V and J genes are TRBV9 and TRBJ1-1. The V gene's germline CDR1 is SGDLS and CDR2 YYNGEE. The CDR3 has 15 residues. The CDR3 loop reads CASTPRSGMNTEAFF.

J is TRBJ1-1 and V is TRBV7-2. Germline CDR1 reads SGHTA; CDR2 reads FQGNSA. CDR3 length: 15 residues. CDR3 sequence: CASSLVVSMNTEAFF.

This chain joins TRBV28 and TRBJ1-4; the TCRdb call, TRBD1, lacks DNA for checking. This CDR3 has 15 amino acids. CDR1 and CDR2 from the germline V gene are MDHEN and SYDVKM. The CDR3: CASSLPQGAGEKLFF.

This chain joins TRBV20-1 and TRBJ2-1; without DNA, the TCRdb call of TRBD2 cannot be checked. The CDR3 covers 16 residues. Germline CDR1 is DFQATT and CDR2 is SNEGSKA (reference sequence). The CDR3 sequence: CSANRLAGGAYNEQFF.

V usage is TRBV12-3 or TRBV12-4 and J usage is TRBJ1-6. The length of the CDR3 is 15 residues. The chain's CDR3 is CASRWTGRAGSPLHF.

The rearrangement uses TRBV7-2 and TRBJ1-5; TCRdb's D call, TRBD1, is unchecked because there is no DNA. CDR1 is SGHTA, CDR2 FQGNSA, per germline. The CDR3 spans 14 residues. The chain's CDR3 is CASSSGQFAQPQHF.

The chain carries TRBV19 and TRBJ2-7; TCRdb calls TRBD1, which cannot be checked without DNA. The CDR3 is 15 residues long. Germline V CDR1 and CDR2: LNHDA, SQIVND (reference sequence). The CDR3 loop reads CASRRQGVMSYEQYF.